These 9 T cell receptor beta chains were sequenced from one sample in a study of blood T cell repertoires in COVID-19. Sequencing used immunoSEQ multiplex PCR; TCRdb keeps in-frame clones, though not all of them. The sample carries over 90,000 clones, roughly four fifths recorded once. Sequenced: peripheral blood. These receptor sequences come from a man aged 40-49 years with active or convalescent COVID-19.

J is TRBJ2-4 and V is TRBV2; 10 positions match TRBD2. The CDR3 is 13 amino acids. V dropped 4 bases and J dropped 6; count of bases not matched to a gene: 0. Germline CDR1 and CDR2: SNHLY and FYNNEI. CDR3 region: CASSVAGGNIQYF. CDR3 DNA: TGTGCCAGCAGTGTAGCGGGGGGAAACATTCAGTACTTC.

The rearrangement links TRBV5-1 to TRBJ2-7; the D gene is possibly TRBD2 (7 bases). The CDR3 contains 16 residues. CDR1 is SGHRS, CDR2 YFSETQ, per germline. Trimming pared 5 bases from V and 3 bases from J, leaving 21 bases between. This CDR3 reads CASRSQGSGGIYEQYF. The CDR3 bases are TGCGCCAGCAGGTCTCAGGGGTCGGGGGGAATCTACGAGCAGTACTTC.

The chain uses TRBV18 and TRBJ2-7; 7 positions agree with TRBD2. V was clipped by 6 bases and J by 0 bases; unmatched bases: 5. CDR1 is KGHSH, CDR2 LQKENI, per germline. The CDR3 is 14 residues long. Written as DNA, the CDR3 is TGTGCCAGCTCGACCGGGACTATCTCCTACGAGCAGTACTTC. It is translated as CASSTGTISYEQYF.

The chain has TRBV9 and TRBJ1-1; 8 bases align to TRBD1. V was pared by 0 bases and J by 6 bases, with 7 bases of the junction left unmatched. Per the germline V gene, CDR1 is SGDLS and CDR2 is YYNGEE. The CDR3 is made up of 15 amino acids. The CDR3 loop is CASSVAQGQVAEAFF. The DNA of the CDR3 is TGTGCCAGCAGCGTAGCCCAGGGACAGGTCGCTGAAGCTTTCTTT.

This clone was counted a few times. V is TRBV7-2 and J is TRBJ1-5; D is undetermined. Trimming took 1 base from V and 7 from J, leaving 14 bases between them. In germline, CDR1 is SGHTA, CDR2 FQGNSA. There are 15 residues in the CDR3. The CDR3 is CASSLVRGYEQPQHF. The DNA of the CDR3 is TGTGCCAGCAGCTTAGTACGGGGTTACGAACAGCCCCAGCATTTT.

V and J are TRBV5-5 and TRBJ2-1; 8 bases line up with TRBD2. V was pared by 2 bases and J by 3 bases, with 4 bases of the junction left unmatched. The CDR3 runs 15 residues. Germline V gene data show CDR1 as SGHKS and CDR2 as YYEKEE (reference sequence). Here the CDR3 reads CASSFEAGGYNEQFF. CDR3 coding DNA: TGTGCCAGCAGCTTTGAGGCGGGGGGCTACAATGAGCAGTTCTTC.

The CDR3 spells CASSQGTSGGAKEQFF. The CDR3 DNA is TGTGCCAGCAGCCAAGGGACTAGCGGGGGGGCAAAAGAGCAGTTCTTC. The rearrangement uses TRBV4-2 and TRBJ2-1, with 15 bases aligning to TRBD2. The length of the CDR3 is 16 residues. The V gene's germline CDR1 is LGHNA and CDR2 YNFKEQ. V was clipped by 1 base and J by 10 bases; unmatched bases: 5.

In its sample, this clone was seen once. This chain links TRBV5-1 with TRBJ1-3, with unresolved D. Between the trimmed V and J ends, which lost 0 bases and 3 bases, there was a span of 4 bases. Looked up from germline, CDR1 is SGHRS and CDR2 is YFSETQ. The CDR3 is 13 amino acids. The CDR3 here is CASSLDNGNTIYF. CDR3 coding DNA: TGCGCCAGCAGCTTGGACAATGGAAACACCATATATTTT.

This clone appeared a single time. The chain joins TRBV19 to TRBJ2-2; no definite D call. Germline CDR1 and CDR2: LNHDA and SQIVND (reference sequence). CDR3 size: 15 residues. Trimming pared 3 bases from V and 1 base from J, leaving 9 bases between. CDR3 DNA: TGTGCCAGTAGTATCGGCAGGCGGAACACCGGGGAGCTGTTTTTT. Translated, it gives CASSIGRRNTGELFF.